The 4 T cell receptor beta chains given below trace back to one sample, sequenced in a study of blood T cell repertoires in COVID-19. Profiling relied on immunoSEQ multiplex PCR, and the TCRdb table lists in-frame clones only, not all of them. Of 230,000 or so clones listed, approximately 82% are singletons. The sequenced material came from peripheral blood. These receptors originate from a middle-aged man with active or convalescent COVID-19.

The rearrangement uses TRBV30 and TRBJ2-7; D is unresolved. CDR3 length equals 13 residues. Germline lookup yields CDR1 GTSNPN and CDR2 SVGIG (reference sequence). Trimming removed 4 bases at V and 3 bases at J, with 13 bases between. The CDR3 DNA is TGTGCCTGGACCGGCGGAGCTCTCTACGAGCAGTACTTC. Amino acids: CAWTGGALYEQYF.

This chain joins TRBV6-6 and TRBJ2-5; D gene uncertain. The V end was cut by 4 bases, the J end by 5 bases, with 5 bases between. The germline V gene has CDR1 MNHNY and CDR2 SVGAGI (reference sequence). This CDR3 contains 11 residues. The CDR3 DNA sequence: TGTGCCAGCAGTTTCGAGGAGACCCAGTACTTC. The encoded protein is CASSFEETQYF.

V gene TRBV28 combines with J gene TRBJ1-2; TRBD1 agrees at 7 bases. V lost 5 bases, J lost 3 bases, and 3 bases stayed unmatched. The CDR3 totals 13 residues. Germline CDR1 reads MDHEN; CDR2 reads SYDVKM. The chain's CDR3 is CASSPGTDYGYTF. Here the CDR3 DNA reads TGTGCCAGCAGTCCCGGGACAGACTATGGCTACACCTTC.

V gene TRBV2 combines with J gene TRBJ1-1; TRBD1 aligns across 7 bases. Germline loops: CDR1 SNHLY, CDR2 FYNNEI. This CDR3 has 16 residues. V trimming: 2 bases; J trimming: 2 bases; junction bases outside the gene matches: 8. CDR3 nucleotide sequence: TGTGCCAGCAGTGAAAGAGGGGGCTTCAGAAACACTGAAGCTTTCTTT. The encoded protein is CASSERGGFRNTEAFF.